The clone carrying this T cell receptor beta chain was observed a few times. Its matching antigen is unknown. Vbeta (60) and Jbeta (13) primers were used in the PCR. Here immunoSEQ multiplex PCR was the method, and the copy in TCRdb shows in-frame clones only, minus some. The profile shows roughly 130,000 clones, around 66% of them singletons. The data were obtained in a study of cytomegalovirus exposure and HLA in healthy donors. Broader study findings: When analyzed later, the rates of TCR association showed variation by HLA locus, with DRB1 the most and HLA-C the fewest.

This CDR3 contains 15 residues. V lost 1 base and J 0 bases, leaving 7 bases between the germline ends. Germline V gene sequence: CDR1 MGHDK, CDR2 SYGVNS. Whereas donors were nominally healthy upon sampling, unrecorded immune exposures were probable. Sequencing input: PBMCs. This sequence originates from a woman in her sixties in good health and CMV-seronegative. The rearrangement links TRBV25-1 to TRBJ1-3; D possibly corresponds to TRBD1 (5 bases). CDR3 sequence (DNA): TGTGCCAGCAGTGAATTGGGGGGCTCTGGAAACACCATATATTTT. This translates into CASSELGGSGNTIYF.